The 22 T cell receptor beta chains in this list originate from one sample, sequenced in a study of spatial heterogeneity in lung cancer. TCRdb called the 5' RACE reads again in MiXCR, with one record for every CDR3 protein. The data show around 9,300 distinct CDR3 sequences, with over 4.5% seen just once and over 20% held by the top ten. These receptors lack a known antigen. The time point denotes: sample taken at primary tumor resection. Study-wide findings and caveats: One measure, the expanded intratumoral alpha and beta TCR count, tracked tumor mutation counts.

The sample was lung tumor tissue, taken at surgery. Every receptor here comes from a female donor with early-stage non-small cell lung cancer.

Regarding this clonotype: A clone one base away is much larger, so this may be a read error. CDR3 loop: CASSLAGVLGEPFF. CDR3 nucleotides: TGCGCCAGCAGCCTAGCGGGGGTCCTGGGGGAGCCGTTTTTT. The chain uses TRBV10-2 and TRBJ2-2; 10 bases match TRBD2. Germline V lookup: CDR1 WSHSY, CDR2 SAAADI. The CDR3 totals 14 residues.

This clonotype counts as medium-sized. The chain uses TRBV25-1 and TRBJ1-6; D may be TRBD1 (6 bases). CDR3 length equals 17 residues. The V gene lost 5 bases and the J gene lost 0 bases, with 14 bases spanning the gap. Germline assignment: CDR1 MGHDK and CDR2 SYGVNS. The CDR3 loop reads CASSPLGASSYNSPLHF. CDR3 DNA sequence: TGTGCCAGCAGTCCCCTGGGGGCGAGCTCCTATAATTCACCCCTCCACTTT.

The sample holds a few counts of this clonotype. This chain uses TRBV7-6 with TRBJ2-7, with D unresolved. V shed 2 bases and J shed 7 bases, with 9 bases lying between them. CDR1 and CDR2 from the germline V gene are SGHVS and FNYEAQ. The CDR3 has 12 amino acids. DNA for the CDR3: TGTGCCAGCAGCTTACCCCAAGGGGAGCAGTACTTC. This encodes CASSLPQGEQYF.

The gene calls are TRBV20-1 and TRBJ2-1; D uncertain. The CDR3 extends over 11 amino acids. Germline CDR1 is DFQATT and CDR2 is SNEGSKA (reference sequence). Trimming took 6 bases from V and 10 from J, leaving 13 bases between them. The DNA for the CDR3 is TGCAGTGCAAGGACGCTACAGGAGCAGTTCTTC. Protein: CSARTLQEQFF.

This clonotype was detected a few times. The chain has TRBV10-3 and TRBJ2-1; TRBD1 might be the D (5 bases). Germline V lookup: CDR1 ENHRY, CDR2 SYGVKD. The CDR3 length is 14 residues. Trimming stripped 7 bases from V and 0 bases from J, with 10 bases between. CDR3 loop: CAIKGQSSYNEQFF. CDR3 sequence (DNA): TGTGCCATCAAGGGGCAGAGCTCCTACAATGAGCAGTTCTTC.

This clonotype is medium-sized by share. V gene TRBV30 combines with J gene TRBJ1-2; no clear D. V lost 0 bases, J lost 2 bases, and 7 bases lay in between. The germline V gene has CDR1 GTSNPN and CDR2 SVGIG (reference sequence). The CDR3 length is 13 residues. As DNA, the CDR3 is TGTGCCTGGAGTGTCACTGAGAACTATGGCTACACCTTC. This translates into CAWSVTENYGYTF.

This clonotype was detected many times. This rearrangement joins TRBV7-8 to TRBJ2-2; D perhaps matches TRBD2 (6 bases). This CDR3 is 15 amino acids long. The V gene's germline CDR1 is SGHVS and CDR2 FQNEAQ. Trimming left V 4 bases short and J 2 bases short, with 11 bases between. CDR3 in DNA: TGTGCCAGCAGCTACGCCGGGAGAAACACCGGGGAGCTGTTTTTT. Translating gives CASSYAGRNTGELFF.

The rearrangement uses TRBV28 and TRBJ2-7, with D possibly matching TRBD1 (5 bases). CDR1 is MDHEN and CDR2 is SYDVKM in the germline V gene. The V gene lost 7 bases and the J gene lost 2 bases, with 15 bases spanning the gap. CDR3 size: 14 residues. Here the CDR3 reads CASISWKGAYEQYF. CDR3 DNA: TGTGCCAGCATTTCTTGGAAAGGGGCCTACGAGCAGTACTTC.

This clonotype was counted at least ten times. The chain joins TRBV29-1 to TRBJ2-1, with D maybe TRBD2 (7 bases). V dropped 5 bases and J dropped 1 base, with 12 bases sitting between them. CDR1 is SQVTM and CDR2 is ANQGSEA in the germline V gene. This CDR3 comprises 14 residues. CDR3 DNA: TGCAGCGTTCGGCGGGGGCCGTCCTACAATGAGCAGTTCTTC. This codes for CSVRRGPSYNEQFF.

This clonotype was seen ten or more times. The conserved phenylalanine or tryptophan normally closing the CDR3 is absent here, so this likely arose from a read error. CDR3 loop: CASSRGTANEKLFS. In nucleotides, the CDR3 is TGTGCCAGCAGCCGGGGAACGGCAAATGAAAAACTGTTTTCT. This chain joins TRBV7-8 and TRBJ1-4; no clear D. Deletions cut 5 bases from V and 5 bases from J, with 12 bases between. Germline V lookup: CDR1 SGHVS, CDR2 FQNEAQ. The CDR3 has 14 residues.

This clonotype was seen ten or more times. V gene TRBV29-1 combines with J gene TRBJ1-1; D remains ambiguous. The V gene lost 4 bases and the J gene lost 6 bases, with 12 bases spanning the gap. The CDR3 runs 12 residues. CDR1 is SQVTM, CDR2 ANQGSEA, per germline. This CDR3 is CSVGIPGSEAFF. The CDR3 bases are TGCAGCGTTGGCATCCCAGGTTCTGAAGCTTTCTTT. Combining the CDR3 with reference TRBV29-1 and TRBJ1-1 gives the whole variable domain SAVISQKPSRDICQRGTSLTIQCQVDSQVTMMFWYRQQPGQSLTLIATANQGSEATYESGFVIDKFPISRPNLTFSTLTVSNMSPEDSSIYLCSVGIPGSEAFFGQGTRLTVV.

This clonotype was detected ten times or more. This rearrangement joins TRBV29-1 to TRBJ1-2; 11 bases are shared with TRBD1. CDR1 and CDR2 from the germline V gene are SQVTM and ANQGSEA. CDR3 length: 12 amino acids. V dropped 7 bases and J dropped 9; count of bases not matched to a gene: 7. The CDR3 DNA follows: TGCAGCGCCCACGGGACAGGGGGGAGCTACACCTTC. Amino acids: CSAHGTGGSYTF.

The sample holds many counts of this clonotype. The chain employs TRBV7-8 and TRBJ1-5, with D possibly TRBD1 on 5 matching bases. Trimming stripped 1 base from V and 1 base from J, with 8 bases between. Germline assignment: CDR1 SGHVS and CDR2 FQNEAQ. CDR3 length equals 15 residues. CDR3 coding DNA: TGTGCCAGCAGCTTAGGTGGGGGGAGCAATCAGCCCCAGCATTTT. This codes for CASSLGGGSNQPQHF.

Sample share makes this clonotype medium-sized (0.01 to 0.1%). This rearrangement joins TRBV30 to TRBJ1-3; D may be TRBD1 (6 bases). The CDR3 is 14 amino acids. Trimming stripped 3 bases from V and 4 bases from J, with 13 bases between. Germline V CDR1 and CDR2: GTSNPN, SVGIG (reference sequence). The CDR3 spells CAWSARGAGNTIYF. The CDR3 nucleotides are TGTGCCTGGAGCGCCAGGGGAGCGGGAAACACCATATATTTT.

This clonotype was seen many times. The chain is built from TRBV24-1 and TRBJ2-3, with a tentative D call TRBD2 (7 bases). The germline V gene has CDR1 KGHDR and CDR2 SFDVKD. V was pared by 1 base and J by 1 base, with 20 bases between. The CDR3 has 19 amino acids. Here the CDR3 reads CATSDFPPGGGGGTDTQYF. The CDR3 DNA follows: TGTGCCACCAGTGATTTCCCCCCCGGCGGGGGCGGCGGCACAGATACGCAGTATTTT.

This clonotype was counted many times. The chain uses TRBV7-7 and TRBJ2-2; D not resolved. Per germline, CDR1 SSHAT and CDR2 FNYEAQ (reference sequence). The CDR3 extends over 14 amino acids. V shed 5 bases and J shed 7 bases, with 14 bases lying between them. CDR3 sequence: CASSPNYNNGELFF. The CDR3 DNA sequence: TGTGCCAGCAGCCCTAATTACAATAACGGGGAGCTGTTTTTT. Together with reference TRBV7-7 and TRBJ2-2, the CDR3 gives the full variable domain: GAGVSQSPRYKVTKRGQDVTLRCDPISSHATLYWYQQALGQGPEFLTYFNYEAQPDKSGLPSDRFSAERPEGSISTLTIQRTEQRDSAMYRCASSPNYNNGELFFGEGSRLTVL.

This clonotype was picked up many times. This chain uses TRBV11-2 with TRBJ2-5; perhaps TRBD2 as D (7 bases). The CDR3 loop spans 16 amino acids. Trimming left V 1 base short and J 0 bases short, with 12 bases between. Per the germline V gene, CDR1 is SGHAT and CDR2 is FQNNGV. The CDR3 bases are TGTGCCAGCAGCTTAGGTGCGGGGGCCCACCAAGAGACCCAGTACTTC. Its translation: CASSLGAGAHQETQYF.

This clonotype counts as large. The CDR3 loop is CSATRTQRTDTQYF. CDR3 coding DNA: TGCAGTGCTACCCGGACACAACGAACAGATACGCAGTATTTT. The V and J genes are TRBV20-1 and TRBJ2-3, with D possibly matching TRBD1 (5 bases). The ends were cut back, 4 bases at V and 3 bases at J, with 14 bases in the middle. CDR3 length: 14 amino acids. Germline V gives CDR1 DFQATT, CDR2 SNEGSKA (reference sequence).

This clonotype was seen repeatedly, ten times or more. The rearrangement uses TRBV30 and TRBJ2-1, with D possibly TRBD2 on 7 matching bases. V lost 0 bases and J 5 bases, leaving 11 bases between the germline ends. CDR3 length: 14 amino acids. Germline lookup yields CDR1 GTSNPN and CDR2 SVGIG (reference sequence). CDR3 bases: TGTGCCTGGAGTGTCGGGGGGCGACACAATGAGCAGTTCTTC. The encoded protein is CAWSVGGRHNEQFF.

This clonotype was seen a few times. The CDR3 reads CASVPQAADQPQHF. The CDR3 DNA reads as TGTGCTAGTGTCCCCCAAGCGGCAGATCAGCCCCAGCATTTT. V usage is TRBV12-5 and J usage is TRBJ1-5; D gene ambiguous. Germline values: CDR1 LGHNT, CDR2 FRNRAP. The V gene lost 7 bases and the J gene lost 5 bases, with 15 bases spanning the gap. This CDR3 comprises 14 residues. Supplemented by reference TRBV12-5 and TRBJ1-5, the full variable domain reads DARVTQTPRHKVTEMGQEVTMRCQPILGHNTVFWYRQTMMQGLELLAYFRNRAPLDDSGMPKDRFSAEMPDATLATLKIQPSEPRDSAVYFCASVPQAADQPQHFGDGTRLSIL.

This clonotype is medium-sized. The chain has TRBV2 and TRBJ1-5; the D gene is possibly TRBD1 (5 bases). V lost 6 bases to trimming and J lost 2 bases, with 11 bases between them. Per the germline V gene, CDR1 is SNHLY and CDR2 is FYNNEI. This CDR3 contains 14 residues. Here the CDR3 reads CASRPRGGNQPQHF. CDR3 DNA sequence: TGTGCCAGCAGGCCCAGAGGGGGCAATCAGCCCCAGCATTTT.

This clonotype has a count of ten or more. This chain links TRBV4-1 with TRBJ1-1; tentatively, D is TRBD1 (5 bases). Between the trimmed V and J ends, which lost 1 base and 0 bases, there was a span of 18 bases. The CDR3 has 18 amino acids. Per germline, CDR1 MGHRA and CDR2 YSYEKL. In DNA, the CDR3 is TGCGCCAGCAGCCAAGCCGGGGGACGGTCGGGCTTGAACACTGAAGCTTTCTTT. Its translation: CASSQAGGRSGLNTEAFF.